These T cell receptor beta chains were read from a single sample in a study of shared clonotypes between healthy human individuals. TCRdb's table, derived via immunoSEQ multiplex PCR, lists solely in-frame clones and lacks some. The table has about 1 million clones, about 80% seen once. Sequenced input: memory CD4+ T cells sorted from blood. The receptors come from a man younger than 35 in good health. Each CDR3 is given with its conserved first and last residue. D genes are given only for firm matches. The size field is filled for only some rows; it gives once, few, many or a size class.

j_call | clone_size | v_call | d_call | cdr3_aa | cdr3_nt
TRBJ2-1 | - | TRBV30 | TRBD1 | CAWTRGQGSNEQFF | TGTGCCTGGACGAGGGGGCAGGGGAGCAATGAGCAGTTCTTC
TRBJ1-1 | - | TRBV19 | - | CASSTHWAGGTEAFF | TGTGCCAGTAGTACACACTGGGCCGGGGGGACTGAAGCTTTCTTT
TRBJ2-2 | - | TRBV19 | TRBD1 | CASMEQGVTGELFF | TGTGCCAGTATGGAACAGGGGGTCACCGGGGAGCTGTTTTTT
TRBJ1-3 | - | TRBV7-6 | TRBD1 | CASSRGTGSGNTIYF | TGTGCCAGCAGCCGAGGGACAGGATCTGGAAACACCATATATTTT
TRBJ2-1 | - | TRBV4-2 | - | CASSQAATDSYNEQFF | TGTGCCAGCAGCCAAGCGGCAACAGACTCCTACAATGAGCAGTTCTTC
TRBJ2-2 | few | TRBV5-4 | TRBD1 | CASSLDRTGATGELFF | TGTGCCAGCAGCTTGGATCGGACAGGGGCCACCGGGGAGCTGTTTTTT
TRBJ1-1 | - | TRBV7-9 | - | CASSLGTQAFF | TGTGCCAGCAGCTTGGGGACGCAGGCTTTCTTT
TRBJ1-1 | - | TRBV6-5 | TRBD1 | CASSTGQTTEAFF | TGTGCCAGCAGTACGGGACAGACCACTGAAGCTTTCTTT
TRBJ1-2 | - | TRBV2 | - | CASSEAPWDDYGYTF | TGTGCCAGCAGTGAAGCACCATGGGACGACTATGGCTACACCTTC
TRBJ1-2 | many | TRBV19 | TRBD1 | CASSPRTGGAPGYTF | TGTGCCAGTAGTCCCCGGACAGGGGGCGCCCCTGGCTACACCTTC
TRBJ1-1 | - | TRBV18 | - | CASSPREEEAFF | TGTGCCAGCTCACCACGGGAGGAGGAAGCTTTCTTT
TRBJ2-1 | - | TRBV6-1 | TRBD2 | CASRVLAGGPNEQFF | TGTGCCAGCAGAGTCCTAGCGGGAGGGCCCAATGAGCAGTTCTTC
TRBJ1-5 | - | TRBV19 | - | CASSIDKGIGVGNQPQHF | TGTGCCAGTAGTATAGATAAGGGAATCGGAGTCGGCAATCAGCCCCAGCATTTT
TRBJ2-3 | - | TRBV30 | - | CAWSVRTPGGTDTQYF | TGTGCCTGGAGTGTACGTACGCCGGGTGGGACAGATACGCAGTATTTT
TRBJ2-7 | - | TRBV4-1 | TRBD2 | CASSRSLGGLAGGYEQYF | TGCGCCAGCAGCCGATCCCTGGGGGGCCTAGCGGGAGGATACGAGCAGTACTTC
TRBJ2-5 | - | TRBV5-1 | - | CASSLLQETQYF | TGCGCCAGCAGCTTGTTACAAGAGACCCAGTACTTC
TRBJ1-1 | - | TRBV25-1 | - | CASSEDGQGFPAFF | TGTGCCAGCAGTGAAGATGGGCAGGGCTTTCCAGCTTTCTTT
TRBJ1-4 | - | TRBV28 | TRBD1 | CASSLNLQGAVYEKLFF | TGTGCCAGCAGTTTAAACTTACAGGGGGCGGTGTATGAAAAACTGTTTTTT
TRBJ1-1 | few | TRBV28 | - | CASTYGGNTEAFF | TGTGCCAGCACCTACGGGGGTAACACTGAAGCTTTCTTT
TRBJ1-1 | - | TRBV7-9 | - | CASSLGRPGRPNTEAFF | TGTGCCAGCAGCTTAGGGAGGCCTGGCAGACCGAACACTGAAGCTTTCTTT
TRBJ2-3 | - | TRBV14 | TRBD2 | CASSKGLAGSQGTDTQYF | TGTGCCAGCAGCAAAGGACTAGCGGGGTCCCAGGGGACAGATACGCAGTATTTT
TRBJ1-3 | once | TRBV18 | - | CASSPNPWGLDTIYF | TGTGCCAGCTCACCAAATCCATGGGGACTGGACACCATATATTTT
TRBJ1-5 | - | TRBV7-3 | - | CASSLIRGDCRVGSNQPQHF | TGTGCCAGCAGCTTAATAAGAGGGGACTGCAGGGTGGGTAGCAATCAGCCCCAGCATTTT
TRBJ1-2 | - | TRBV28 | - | CASSLPGQGGYTF | TGTGCCAGCAGTTTGCCAGGGCAGGGTGGCTACACCTTC
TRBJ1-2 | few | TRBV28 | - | CASSFSLRDVGNYGYTF | TGTGCCAGCAGTTTCTCCCTCCGGGACGTAGGCAACTATGGCTACACCTTC
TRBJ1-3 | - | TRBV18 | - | CASSPGQLLSGNTIYF | TGTGCCAGCTCACCCGGACAGTTACTCTCTGGAAACACCATATATTTT
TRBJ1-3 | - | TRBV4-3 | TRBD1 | CASSPTGGSGNTIYF | TGCGCCAGCAGCCCGACAGGGGGCTCTGGAAACACCATATATTTT
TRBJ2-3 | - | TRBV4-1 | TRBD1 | CASSSDRGPADTQYF | TGCGCCAGCAGCTCGGACAGGGGGCCTGCAGATACGCAGTATTTT
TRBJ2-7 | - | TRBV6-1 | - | CASSDRVLDEQYF | TGTGCCAGCAGTGATAGGGTCCTCGACGAGCAGTACTTC
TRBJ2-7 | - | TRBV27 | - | CASSSREAYEQYF | TGTGCCAGCAGTTCTAGGGAGGCCTACGAGCAGTACTTC
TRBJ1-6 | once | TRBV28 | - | CASRDGNSPLHF | TGTGCCAGCCGCGACGGGAATTCACCCCTCCACTTT
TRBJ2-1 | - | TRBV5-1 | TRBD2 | CASSLDTSGNEQFF | TGCGCCAGCAGCTTGGATACTAGCGGTAATGAGCAGTTCTTC
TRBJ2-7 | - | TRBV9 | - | CASSPQLRLEDEQYF | TGTGCCAGCAGCCCCCAGCTCAGGTTGGAAGACGAGCAGTACTTC
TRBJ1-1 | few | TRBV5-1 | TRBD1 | CASSFRTGYMNTEAFF | TGCGCCAGCAGCTTCCGGACAGGGTATATGAACACTGAAGCTTTCTTT
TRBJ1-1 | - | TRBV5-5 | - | CASSWGQGNTEAFF | TGTGCCAGCAGCTGGGGCCAGGGAAACACTGAAGCTTTCTTT
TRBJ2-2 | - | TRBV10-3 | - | CAISEKSDTGELFF | TGTGCCATCAGTGAGAAGTCTGACACCGGGGAGCTGTTTTTT
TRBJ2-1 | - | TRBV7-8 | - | CASSLGVLGEQFF | TGTGCCAGCAGCTTGGGGGTTTTGGGAGAGCAGTTCTTC
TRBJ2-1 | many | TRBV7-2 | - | CASSSSRNEQFF | TGTGCCAGCAGCTCCTCTCGTAATGAGCAGTTCTTC
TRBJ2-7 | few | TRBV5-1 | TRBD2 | CASSPRGLAGGTGEQYF | TGCGCCAGCAGCCCTCGCGGACTAGCGGGAGGAACGGGGGAGCAGTACTTC
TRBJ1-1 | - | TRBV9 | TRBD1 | CASSAWTGSNTEAFF | TGTGCCAGCAGCGCGTGGACAGGGTCGAACACTGAAGCTTTCTTT
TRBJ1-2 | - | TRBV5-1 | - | CASSGQGPNYGYTF | TGCGCCAGCAGCGGTCAGGGGCCTAACTATGGCTACACCTTC
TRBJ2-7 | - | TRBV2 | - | CASSEWFASHEQYF | TGTGCCAGCAGTGAATGGTTTGCATCCCACGAGCAGTACTTC
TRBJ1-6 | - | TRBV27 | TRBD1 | CASSFRDSETYNSPLHF | TGTGCCAGCAGTTTCAGGGACAGTGAAACCTATAATTCACCCCTCCACTTT
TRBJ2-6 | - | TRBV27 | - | CASTTLGQRFSGANVLTF | TGTGCCAGCACAACCCTCGGGCAGCGCTTCTCTGGGGCCAACGTCCTGACTTTC
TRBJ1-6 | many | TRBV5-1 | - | CASSLGLGQSPLHF | TGCGCCAGCAGCTTGGGGTTAGGCCAATCACCCCTCCACTTT
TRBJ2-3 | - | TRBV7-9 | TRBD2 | CASSSSSGSGTDTQYF | TGTGCCAGCAGCTCCTCTAGCGGGAGTGGGACAGATACGCAGTATTTT
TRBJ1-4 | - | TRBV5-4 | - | CASSRTGKGGEKLFF | TGTGCCAGCAGCCGTACGGGGAAGGGAGGTGAAAAACTGTTTTTT
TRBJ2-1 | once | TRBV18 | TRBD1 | CASSLRQGAYNEQFF | TGTGCCAGCTCACTCCGACAGGGGGCCTACAATGAGCAGTTCTTC
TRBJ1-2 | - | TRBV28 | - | CASSSWEGSYGYTF | TGTGCCAGCAGCTCGTGGGAGGGTTCTTATGGCTACACCTTC
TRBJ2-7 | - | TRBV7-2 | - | CASSLAFSSYEQYF | TGTGCCAGCAGCTTAGCTTTTTCCTCCTACGAGCAGTACTTC
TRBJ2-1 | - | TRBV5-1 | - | CASSLGGYNEQFF | TGCGCCAGCAGCTTGGGTGGATACAATGAGCAGTTCTTC
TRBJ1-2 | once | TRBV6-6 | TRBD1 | CAGSLPTGGNGYTF | TGTGCCGGCAGTCTACCGACAGGGGGCAATGGCTACACCTTC
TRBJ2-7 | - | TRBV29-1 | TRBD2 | CSVSLAGYEQYF | TGCAGCGTTTCACTAGCGGGCTACGAGCAGTACTTC
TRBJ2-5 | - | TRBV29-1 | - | CSVERSGLEETQYF | TGCAGCGTTGAAAGGTCAGGGTTGGAAGAGACCCAGTACTTC
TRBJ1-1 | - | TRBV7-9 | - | CASSLRGSTEAFF | TGTGCCAGCAGCTTAAGGGGGTCGACTGAAGCTTTCTTT